This TCR beta chain was documented in a study of cytomegalovirus exposure and HLA in healthy donors. Donors were nominally healthy when sampled, though unrecorded immune exposures were likely. Regarding the study as a whole: Reported findings show TCR beta sequences accurately forecast HLA-A and HLA-B alleles in most subjects.

Comments on this clone: Its specificity is not known.

The PCR ran on 60 Vbeta and 13 Jbeta primers. Assay: immunoSEQ multiplex PCR; the TCRdb copy retains only in-frame clones and omits some. The table includes approximately 150,000 clones, about 80% detected once. CDR1 and CDR2 from the germline V gene are SNHLY and FYNNEI. Trimming removed 6 bases from V and 6 bases from J; junction bases left unmatched: 11. The length of the CDR3 is 17 residues. Sequencing was carried out using PBMCs. The chain uses TRBV2 and TRBJ2-3, with 14 bases identical to TRBD2. This clonotype was obtained from a young man in good health and CMV-seronegative. The CDR3 protein is CASRLFGLAGGRDTQYF. In DNA, the CDR3 is TGTGCCAGCAGGCTATTCGGACTAGCGGGGGGCAGGGATACGCAGTATTTT.